A selection of T cell receptor beta chains follows, all from one sample in a study of blood T cell repertoires in COVID-19. Measured with immunoSEQ multiplex PCR; TCRdb has only the in-frame clones, and not every one. This table has 55,000 to 70,000 clones, 91% appearing once. Sequenced input: peripheral blood. These receptors all come from a man aged 40-50 years with COVID-19, enrolled during active disease. The CDR3 runs from the conserved cysteine through the conserved F or W. The order of the fields is clone size, D gene, V gene, J gene, CDR3 protein, CDR3 DNA. The D gene is left open where the match is weak. Size tells how often a clone was seen (once, few, many) or the class of an expanded clone, and some rows leave it out.

size: .
D: TRBD1
V: TRBV7-9
J: TRBJ1-3
CDR3: CASSHRDREENTIYF
DNA: TGTGCCAGCAGCCATCGGGACAGGGAAGAAAACACCATATATTTT

size: .
D: .
V: TRBV6-2/TRBV6-3
J: TRBJ2-5
CDR3: CASSYRPGLQETQYF
DNA: TGTGCCAGCAGTTACAGGCCAGGGCTACAAGAGACCCAGTACTTC

size: once
D: TRBD1
V: TRBV6-5
J: TRBJ1-5
CDR3: CASSFTGATQPQHF
DNA: TGTGCCAGCAGTTTTACAGGGGCTACGCAGCCCCAGCATTTT

size: .
D: TRBD1
V: TRBV10-1
J: TRBJ2-7
CDR3: CASSDRTGSYEQYF
DNA: TGCGCCAGCAGTGACAGGACAGGGAGCTACGAGCAGTACTTC

size: .
D: .
V: TRBV6-2/TRBV6-3
J: TRBJ2-5
CDR3: CASSSPQAPETQYF
DNA: TGTGCCAGCAGTTCCCCACAGGCCCCGGAGACCCAGTACTTC

size: .
D: TRBD1
V: TRBV7-9
J: TRBJ1-1
CDR3: CASSLRGDSEAFF
DNA: TGTGCCAGCAGCTTAAGGGGGGACAGTGAAGCTTTCTTT

size: .
D: .
V: TRBV27
J: TRBJ1-1
CDR3: CASSLFRGTEAFF
DNA: TGTGCCAGCAGTTTATTTCGCGGCACTGAAGCTTTCTTT

size: .
D: TRBD2
V: TRBV14
J: TRBJ2-7
CDR3: CASSQDSGTRMLQYF
DNA: TGTGCCAGCAGCCAAGATTCGGGGACTAGAATGTTGCAGTACTTC

size: .
D: .
V: TRBV6-5
J: TRBJ1-1
CDR3: CASSVESFEAFF
DNA: TGTGCCAGCTCCGTCGAGAGTTTTGAAGCTTTCTTT

size: .
D: .
V: TRBV7-9
J: TRBJ1-1
CDR3: CASSLAPSGQRAFF
DNA: TGTGCCAGCAGCTTAGCCCCATCAGGGCAGAGAGCTTTCTTT